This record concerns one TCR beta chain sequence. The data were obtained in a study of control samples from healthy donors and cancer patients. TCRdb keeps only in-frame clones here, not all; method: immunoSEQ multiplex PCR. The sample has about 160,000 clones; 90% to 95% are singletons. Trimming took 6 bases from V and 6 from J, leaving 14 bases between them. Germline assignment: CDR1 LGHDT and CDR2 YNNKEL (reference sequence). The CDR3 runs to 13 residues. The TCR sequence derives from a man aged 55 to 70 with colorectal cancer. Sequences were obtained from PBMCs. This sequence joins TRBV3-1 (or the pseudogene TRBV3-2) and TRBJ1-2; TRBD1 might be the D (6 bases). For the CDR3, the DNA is TGTGCCAGCAGGCCCTCAGGGGAGAATGGCTACACCTTC. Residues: CASRPSGENGYTF.